The rows below give T cell receptor beta chains drawn from one sample of a study of control samples from healthy donors and cancer patients. Measured with immunoSEQ multiplex PCR; TCRdb has only the in-frame clones, and not every one. Altogether about 130,000 clones are present, around 93% being singletons, with the ten largest covering approximately 2.2%. Sequencing was performed on blood. The receptors were gathered from a woman aged 45-65 years in good health. The CDR3 runs from the conserved cysteine through the conserved F or W. The D gene is left open where the match is weak. A row's size may be missing; if present it is once, few, many or a size class.

D gene: TRBD1
clone size: .
J gene: TRBJ2-1
V gene: TRBV6-2/TRBV6-3
CDR3 protein: CASSKDRAPSSYNEQFF
CDR3 DNA: TGTGCCAGCAGCAAGGACAGGGCACCCAGTTCCTACAATGAGCAGTTCTTC

D gene: .
clone size: few
J gene: TRBJ2-3
V gene: TRBV28
CDR3 protein: CASSSARWGNTDTQYF
CDR3 DNA: TGTGCCAGCAGTTCGGCTCGGTGGGGTAATACAGATACGCAGTATTTT

D gene: .
clone size: .
J gene: TRBJ1-2
V gene: TRBV5-1
CDR3 protein: CASSLYLRNYGYTF
CDR3 DNA: TGCGCCAGCAGTCTGTACTTACGCAACTATGGCTACACCTTC

D gene: TRBD1
clone size: .
J gene: TRBJ1-5
V gene: TRBV19
CDR3 protein: CASSEDRVKDQPQHF
CDR3 DNA: TGTGCCAGTAGTGAGGACAGGGTAAAGGATCAGCCCCAGCATTTT

D gene: .
clone size: .
J gene: TRBJ2-1
V gene: TRBV5-5
CDR3 protein: CASSSEAVYNEQFF
CDR3 DNA: TGTGCCAGCAGCTCTGAGGCAGTCTACAATGAGCAGTTCTTC

D gene: TRBD1
clone size: .
J gene: TRBJ1-1
V gene: TRBV20-1
CDR3 protein: CSASEQGATEAFF
CDR3 DNA: TGCAGTGCTAGTGAACAGGGGGCCACTGAAGCTTTCTTT

D gene: .
clone size: .
J gene: TRBJ2-7
V gene: TRBV10-2
CDR3 protein: CASSEDRGTYEQYF
CDR3 DNA: TGCGCCAGCAGTGAAGATAGGGGCACCTACGAGCAGTACTTC

D gene: .
clone size: .
J gene: TRBJ1-6
V gene: TRBV19
CDR3 protein: CASSISGKSVGNSPLHF
CDR3 DNA: TGTGCCAGTAGTATTTCGGGGAAGAGTGTCGGGAATTCACCCCTCCACTTT

D gene: TRBD1
clone size: .
J gene: TRBJ1-6
V gene: TRBV5-1
CDR3 protein: CASSPRTGGDSPLHF
CDR3 DNA: TGCGCCAGCAGCCCGCGGACAGGGGGAGATTCACCCCTCCACTTT

D gene: .
clone size: .
J gene: TRBJ1-3
V gene: TRBV5-6
CDR3 protein: CASSEQGSGNTIYF
CDR3 DNA: TGTGCCAGCAGTGAACAGGGCTCTGGAAACACCATATATTTT

D gene: TRBD2
clone size: .
J gene: TRBJ2-1
V gene: TRBV15
CDR3 protein: CATSRDLITSGIYNEQFF
CDR3 DNA: TGTGCCACCAGCAGAGATCTAATAACTAGCGGTATCTACAATGAGCAGTTCTTC

D gene: .
clone size: .
J gene: TRBJ1-1
V gene: TRBV30
CDR3 protein: CAWSRWGKGDGTEAFF
CDR3 DNA: TGTGCCTGGAGTAGATGGGGTAAGGGGGACGGGACTGAAGCTTTCTTT

D gene: .
clone size: .
J gene: TRBJ2-7
V gene: TRBV6-2/TRBV6-3
CDR3 protein: CASSARPSSYEQYF
CDR3 DNA: TGTGCCAGCAGTGCTCGACCGAGCTCCTACGAGCAGTACTTC

D gene: .
clone size: .
J gene: TRBJ1-2
V gene: TRBV6-6
CDR3 protein: CASSWWVSRDGYTF
CDR3 DNA: TGTGCCAGCAGTTGGTGGGTGAGTCGGGATGGCTACACCTTC

D gene: TRBD1
clone size: .
J gene: TRBJ1-1
V gene: TRBV2
CDR3 protein: CASRQGSIGNTEAFF
CDR3 DNA: TGTGCCAGCAGACAGGGGTCTATCGGGAACACTGAAGCTTTCTTT

D gene: .
clone size: .
J gene: TRBJ2-2
V gene: TRBV7-9
CDR3 protein: CASSPPMATGELFF
CDR3 DNA: TGTGCCAGCAGCCCACCTATGGCCACCGGGGAGCTGTTTTTT

D gene: .
clone size: .
J gene: TRBJ1-6
V gene: TRBV18
CDR3 protein: CASSTLDRVGSPLHF
CDR3 DNA: TGTGCCAGCTCAACGTTGGACCGGGTGGGATCACCCCTCCACTTT

D gene: TRBD1
clone size: .
J gene: TRBJ1-5
V gene: TRBV19
CDR3 protein: CASSTTGERQPQHF
CDR3 DNA: TGTGCCAGTAGTACAACAGGGGAGCGGCAGCCCCAGCATTTT

D gene: .
clone size: .
J gene: TRBJ1-2
V gene: TRBV3-1/TRBV3-2
CDR3 protein: CASSQVPGSLFYGYTF
CDR3 DNA: TGTGCCAGCAGCCAAGTCCCGGGGTCTCTGTTCTATGGCTACACCTTC

D gene: .
clone size: .
J gene: TRBJ2-1
V gene: TRBV19
CDR3 protein: CASEVGNEQFF
CDR3 DNA: TGTGCCAGTGAGGTCGGAAATGAGCAGTTCTTC

D gene: .
clone size: .
J gene: TRBJ1-6
V gene: TRBV6-5
CDR3 protein: CASSYSKQGSPLHF
CDR3 DNA: TGTGCCAGCAGTTACTCAAAACAGGGTTCACCCCTCCACTTT

D gene: TRBD1
clone size: .
J gene: TRBJ1-1
V gene: TRBV3-1/TRBV3-2
CDR3 protein: CASSQDQGVLNTEAFF
CDR3 DNA: TGTGCCAGCAGCCAAGATCAGGGGGTGCTGAACACTGAAGCTTTCTTT

D gene: TRBD1
clone size: .
J gene: TRBJ2-3
V gene: TRBV5-1
CDR3 protein: CASSPRDRVNSPDTQYF
CDR3 DNA: TGCGCCAGCAGCCCCAGGGACAGGGTCAATTCCCCAGATACGCAGTATTTT

D gene: .
clone size: .
J gene: TRBJ2-2
V gene: TRBV10-2
CDR3 protein: CASSENTGELFF
CDR3 DNA: TGCGCCAGCAGCGAGAACACCGGGGAGCTGTTTTTT

D gene: TRBD1
clone size: .
J gene: TRBJ1-5
V gene: TRBV6-4
CDR3 protein: CASSPGQGSNQPQHF
CDR3 DNA: TGTGCCAGCAGTCCGGGACAGGGAAGCAATCAGCCCCAGCATTTT

D gene: .
clone size: once
J gene: TRBJ1-1
V gene: TRBV7-9
CDR3 protein: CASTQTKHTEAFF
CDR3 DNA: TGTGCCAGTACTCAAACCAAACACACTGAAGCTTTCTTT

D gene: .
clone size: .
J gene: TRBJ2-7
V gene: TRBV5-1
CDR3 protein: CASSWGTGSPDEQYF
CDR3 DNA: TGCGCCAGCAGCTGGGGTACAGGGTCTCCGGACGAGCAGTACTTC

D gene: .
clone size: .
J gene: TRBJ2-5
V gene: TRBV7-7
CDR3 protein: CASSLSEGGTQYF
CDR3 DNA: TGTGCTAGCAGCTTATCGGAGGGCGGGACCCAGTACTTC

D gene: .
clone size: .
J gene: TRBJ1-4
V gene: TRBV30
CDR3 protein: CAWGRETPNEKLFF
CDR3 DNA: TGTGCCTGGGGTAGGGAGACGCCTAATGAAAAACTGTTTTTT

D gene: TRBD1
clone size: .
J gene: TRBJ2-2
V gene: TRBV5-1
CDR3 protein: CASSLAGGAGTGELFF
CDR3 DNA: TGCGCCAGCAGCTTGGCAGGGGGCGCAGGCACCGGGGAGCTGTTTTTT

D gene: TRBD2
clone size: .
J gene: TRBJ2-5
V gene: TRBV27
CDR3 protein: CASSSAGGPGQETQYF
CDR3 DNA: TGTGCCAGCAGTTCGGCGGGAGGACCAGGGCAAGAGACCCAGTACTTC

D gene: .
clone size: .
J gene: TRBJ1-1
V gene: TRBV18
CDR3 protein: CASSLGDRGDTEAFF
CDR3 DNA: TGTGCCAGCTCCCTAGGAGACAGAGGAGACACTGAAGCTTTCTTT

D gene: TRBD2
clone size: .
J gene: TRBJ2-1
V gene: TRBV10-3
CDR3 protein: CAISPGLAGANNEQFF
CDR3 DNA: TGTGCCATCAGTCCTGGACTAGCGGGGGCAAACAATGAGCAGTTCTTC